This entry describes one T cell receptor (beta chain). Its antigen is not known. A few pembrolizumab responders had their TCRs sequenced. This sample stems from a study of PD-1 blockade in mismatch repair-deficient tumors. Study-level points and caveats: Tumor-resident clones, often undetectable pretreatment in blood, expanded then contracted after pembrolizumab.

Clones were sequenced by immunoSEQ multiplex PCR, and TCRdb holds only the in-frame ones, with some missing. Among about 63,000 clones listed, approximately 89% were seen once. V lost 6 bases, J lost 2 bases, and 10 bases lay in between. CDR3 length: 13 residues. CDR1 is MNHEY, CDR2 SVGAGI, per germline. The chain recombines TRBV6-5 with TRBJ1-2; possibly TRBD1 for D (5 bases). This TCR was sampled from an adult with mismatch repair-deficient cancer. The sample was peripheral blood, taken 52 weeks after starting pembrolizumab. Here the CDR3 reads CASSGRGNYGYTF. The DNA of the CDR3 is TGTGCCAGCAGCGGGAGGGGAAACTATGGCTACACCTTC.